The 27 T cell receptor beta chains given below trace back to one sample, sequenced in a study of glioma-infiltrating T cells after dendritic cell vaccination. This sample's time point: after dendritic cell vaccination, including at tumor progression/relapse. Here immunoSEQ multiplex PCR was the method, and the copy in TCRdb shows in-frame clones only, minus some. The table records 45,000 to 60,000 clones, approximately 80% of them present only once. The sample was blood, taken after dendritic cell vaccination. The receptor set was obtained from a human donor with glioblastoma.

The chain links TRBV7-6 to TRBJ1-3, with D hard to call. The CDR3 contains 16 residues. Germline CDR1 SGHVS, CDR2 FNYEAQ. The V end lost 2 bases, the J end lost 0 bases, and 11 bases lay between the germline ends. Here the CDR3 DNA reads TGTGCCAGCAGCTTAAGCCAGGTGGGCTCTGGAAACACCATATATTTT. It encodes CASSLSQVGSGNTIYF.

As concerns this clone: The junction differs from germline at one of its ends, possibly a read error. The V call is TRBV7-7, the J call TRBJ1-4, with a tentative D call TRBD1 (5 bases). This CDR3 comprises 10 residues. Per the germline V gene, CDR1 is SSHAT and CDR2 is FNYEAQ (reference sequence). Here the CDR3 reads CASRRQLDFF. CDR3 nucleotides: TGTGCTAGCAGACGACAGCTCGACTTTTTT. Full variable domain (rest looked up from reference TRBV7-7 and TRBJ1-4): GAGVSQSPRYKVTKRGQDVTLRCDPISSHATLYWYQQALGQGPEFLTYFNYEAQPDKSGLPSDRFSAERPEGSISTLTIQRTEQRDSAMYRCASRRQLDFFGSGTQLSVL.

CDR3 in amino acids: CAWSGALEAFF. The CDR3 DNA sequence: TGTGCCTGGAGCGGAGCTCTTGAAGCTTTCTTT. V usage is TRBV30 and J usage is TRBJ1-1; D remains unclear. The germline V gene has CDR1 GTSNPN and CDR2 SVGIG (reference sequence). V lost 3 bases to trimming and J lost 7 bases, with 9 bases between them. CDR3 length: 11 residues. Full variable domain (rest looked up from reference TRBV30 and TRBJ1-1): SQTIHQWPATLVQPVGSPLSLECTVEGTSNPNLYWYRQAAGRGLQLLFYSVGIGQISSEVPQNLSASRPQDRQFILSSKKLLLSDSGFYLCAWSGALEAFFGQGTRLTVV.

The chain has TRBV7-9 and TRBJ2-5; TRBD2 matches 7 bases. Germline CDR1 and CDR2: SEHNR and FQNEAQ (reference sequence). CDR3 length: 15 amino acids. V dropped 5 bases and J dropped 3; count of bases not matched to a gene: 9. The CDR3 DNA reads TGTGCCAGCAGCCCCCGGGGAGCGGGGAAAGAGACCCAGTACTTC. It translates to CASSPRGAGKETQYF.

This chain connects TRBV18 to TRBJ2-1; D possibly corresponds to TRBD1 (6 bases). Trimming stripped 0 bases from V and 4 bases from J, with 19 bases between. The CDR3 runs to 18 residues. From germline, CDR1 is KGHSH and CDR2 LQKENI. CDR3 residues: CASSPPRKGERGYNEQFF. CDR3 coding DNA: TGTGCCAGCTCACCACCGAGGAAGGGGGAGAGGGGGTACAATGAGCAGTTCTTC.

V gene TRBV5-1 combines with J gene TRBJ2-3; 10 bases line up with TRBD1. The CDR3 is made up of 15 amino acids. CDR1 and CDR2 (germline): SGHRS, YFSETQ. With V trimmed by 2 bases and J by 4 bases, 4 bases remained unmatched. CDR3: CASSFSTGGPDTQYF. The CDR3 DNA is TGCGCCAGCAGCTTCTCGACAGGGGGCCCAGATACGCAGTATTTT.

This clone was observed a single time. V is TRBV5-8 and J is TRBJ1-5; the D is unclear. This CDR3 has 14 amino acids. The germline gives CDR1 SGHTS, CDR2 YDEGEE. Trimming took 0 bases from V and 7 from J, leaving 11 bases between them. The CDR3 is CASSLGSYRQPQHF. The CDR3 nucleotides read TGTGCCAGCAGCTTGGGTAGCTATAGGCAGCCCCAGCATTTT.

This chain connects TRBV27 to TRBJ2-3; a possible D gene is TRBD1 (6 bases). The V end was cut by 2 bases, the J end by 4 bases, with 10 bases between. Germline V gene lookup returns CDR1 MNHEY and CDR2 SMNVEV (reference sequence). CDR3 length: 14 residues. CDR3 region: CASSLGPGADTQYF. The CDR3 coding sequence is TGTGCCAGCAGTTTAGGTCCAGGGGCAGATACGCAGTATTTT.

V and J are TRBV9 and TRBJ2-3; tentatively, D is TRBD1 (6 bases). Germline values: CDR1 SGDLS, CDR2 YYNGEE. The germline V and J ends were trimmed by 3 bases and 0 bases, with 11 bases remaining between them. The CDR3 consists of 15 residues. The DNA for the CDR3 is TGTGCCAGCAGCGGGAGACAGGCTAGCACAGATACGCAGTATTTT. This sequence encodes CASSGRQASTDTQYF.

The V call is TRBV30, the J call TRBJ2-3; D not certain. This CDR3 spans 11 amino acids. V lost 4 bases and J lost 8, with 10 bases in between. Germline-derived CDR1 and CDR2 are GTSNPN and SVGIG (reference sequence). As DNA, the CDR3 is TGTGCCTGGACAACCTCCGGTACGCAGTATTTT. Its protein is CAWTTSGTQYF.

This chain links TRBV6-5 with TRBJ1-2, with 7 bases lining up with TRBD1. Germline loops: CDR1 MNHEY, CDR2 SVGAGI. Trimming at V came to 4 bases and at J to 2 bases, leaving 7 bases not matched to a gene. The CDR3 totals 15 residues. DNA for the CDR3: TGTGCCAGCAGTTCCCGACAGGGATTAAACTATGGCTACACCTTC. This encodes CASSSRQGLNYGYTF.

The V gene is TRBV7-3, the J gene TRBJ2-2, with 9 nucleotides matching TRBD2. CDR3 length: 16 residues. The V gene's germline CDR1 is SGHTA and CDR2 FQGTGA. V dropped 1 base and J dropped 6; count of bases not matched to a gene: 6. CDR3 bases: TGTGCCAGCAGCTTAAATCGCGGGAGGGTGTCCGGGGAGCTGTTTTTT. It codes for CASSLNRGRVSGELFF.

CDR3 sequence: CASSLGSTYEQYF. CDR3 nucleotide sequence: TGTGCCAGCAGCTTAGGTAGTACCTACGAGCAGTACTTC. The chain couples TRBV7-9 to TRBJ2-7; D is unclear. The CDR3 has 13 residues. Germline values: CDR1 SEHNR, CDR2 FQNEAQ (reference sequence). V was pared by 1 base and J by 2 bases, with 6 bases between. Drawing the rest from reference TRBV7-9 and TRBJ2-7, the complete variable domain is DTGVSQNPRHKITKRGQNVTFRCDPISEHNRLYWYRQTLGQGPEFLTYFQNEAQLEKSRLLSDRFSAERPKGSFSTLEIQRTEQGDSAMYLCASSLGSTYEQYFGPGTRLTVT.

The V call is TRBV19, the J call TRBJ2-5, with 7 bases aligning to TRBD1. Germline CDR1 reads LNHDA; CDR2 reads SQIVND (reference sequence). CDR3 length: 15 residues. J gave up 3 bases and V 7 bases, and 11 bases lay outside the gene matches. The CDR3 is CASTRSPGTEETQYF. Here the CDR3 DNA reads TGTGCCAGTACAAGGAGCCCCGGGACAGAAGAGACCCAGTACTTC.

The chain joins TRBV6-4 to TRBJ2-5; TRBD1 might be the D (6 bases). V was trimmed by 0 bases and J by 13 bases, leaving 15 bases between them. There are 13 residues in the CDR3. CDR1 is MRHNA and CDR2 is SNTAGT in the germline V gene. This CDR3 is CASSDSAEGVRYF. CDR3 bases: TGTGCCAGCAGTGACTCGGCCGAGGGGGTTCGGTACTTC.

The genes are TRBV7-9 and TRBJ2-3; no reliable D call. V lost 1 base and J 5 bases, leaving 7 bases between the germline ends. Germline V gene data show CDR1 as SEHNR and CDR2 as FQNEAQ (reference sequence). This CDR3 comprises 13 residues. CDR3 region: CASSLDRLDTQYF. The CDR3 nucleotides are TGTGCCAGCAGCTTAGATCGGTTAGATACGCAGTATTTT.

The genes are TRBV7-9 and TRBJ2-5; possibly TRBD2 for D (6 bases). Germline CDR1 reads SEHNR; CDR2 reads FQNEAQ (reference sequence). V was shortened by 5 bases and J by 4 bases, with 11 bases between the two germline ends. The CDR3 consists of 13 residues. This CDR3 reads CASSRDFRETQYF. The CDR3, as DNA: TGTGCCAGCAGCCGGGACTTTCGAGAGACCCAGTACTTC. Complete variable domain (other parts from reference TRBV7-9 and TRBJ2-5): DTGVSQNPRHKITKRGQNVTFRCDPISEHNRLYWYRQTLGQGPEFLTYFQNEAQLEKSRLLSDRFSAERPKGSFSTLEIQRTEQGDSAMYLCASSRDFRETQYFGPGTRLLVL.

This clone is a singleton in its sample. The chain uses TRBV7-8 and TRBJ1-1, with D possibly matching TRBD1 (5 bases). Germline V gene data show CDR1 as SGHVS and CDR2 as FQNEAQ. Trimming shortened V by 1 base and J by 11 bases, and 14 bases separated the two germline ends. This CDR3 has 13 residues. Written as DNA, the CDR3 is TGTGCCAGCAGCTTAGGAAGGGGCGCGGGGGCTTTCTTT. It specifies CASSLGRGAGAFF.

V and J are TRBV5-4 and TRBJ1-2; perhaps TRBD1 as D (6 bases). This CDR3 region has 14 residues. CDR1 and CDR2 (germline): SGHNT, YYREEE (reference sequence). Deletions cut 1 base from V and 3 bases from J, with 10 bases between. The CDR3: CASSLQQGDYGYTF. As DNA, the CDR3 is TGTGCCAGCAGCTTGCAACAGGGTGACTATGGCTACACCTTC.

The CDR3: CASTGQGGNTGELFF. DNA for the CDR3: TGTGCCAGCACAGGACAGGGAGGGAACACCGGGGAGCTGTTTTTT. V usage is TRBV5-4 and J usage is TRBJ2-2; 8 bases match TRBD1. The germline V gene has CDR1 SGHNT and CDR2 YYREEE (reference sequence). V gave up 6 bases and J gave up 1 base; unmatched junction bases: 5. CDR3 size: 15 residues.

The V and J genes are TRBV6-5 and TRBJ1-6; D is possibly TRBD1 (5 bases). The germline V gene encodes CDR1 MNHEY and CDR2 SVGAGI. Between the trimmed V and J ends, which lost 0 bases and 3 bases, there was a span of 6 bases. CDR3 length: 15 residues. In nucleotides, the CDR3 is TGTGCCAGCAGTTACTCGGGGGGCTATAATTCACCCCTCCACTTT. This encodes CASSYSGGYNSPLHF.

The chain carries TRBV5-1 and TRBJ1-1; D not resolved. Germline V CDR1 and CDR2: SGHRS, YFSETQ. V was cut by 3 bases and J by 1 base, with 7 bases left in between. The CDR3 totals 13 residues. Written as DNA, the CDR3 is TGCGCCAGCAGCTCGGAGACGAACACTGAAGCTTTCTTT. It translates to CASSSETNTEAFF.

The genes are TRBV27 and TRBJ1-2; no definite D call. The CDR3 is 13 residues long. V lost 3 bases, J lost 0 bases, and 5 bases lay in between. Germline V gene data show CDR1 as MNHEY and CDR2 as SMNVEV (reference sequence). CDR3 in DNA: TGTGCCAGCAGTTTGTCAGCTAACTATGGCTACACCTTC. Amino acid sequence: CASSLSANYGYTF.

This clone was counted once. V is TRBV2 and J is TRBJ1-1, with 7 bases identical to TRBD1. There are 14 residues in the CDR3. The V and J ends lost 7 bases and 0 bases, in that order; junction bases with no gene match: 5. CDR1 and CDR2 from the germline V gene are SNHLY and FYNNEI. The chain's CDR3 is CASTQDRVNTEAFF. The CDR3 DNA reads TGTGCCAGCACCCAAGACAGGGTGAACACTGAAGCTTTCTTT.

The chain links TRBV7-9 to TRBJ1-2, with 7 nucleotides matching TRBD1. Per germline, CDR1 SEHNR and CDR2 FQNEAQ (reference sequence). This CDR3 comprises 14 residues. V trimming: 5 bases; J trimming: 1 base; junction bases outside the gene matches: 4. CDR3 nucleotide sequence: TGTGCCAGCAGCCCGACAGGGTTTAACTATGGCTACACCTTC. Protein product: CASSPTGFNYGYTF.

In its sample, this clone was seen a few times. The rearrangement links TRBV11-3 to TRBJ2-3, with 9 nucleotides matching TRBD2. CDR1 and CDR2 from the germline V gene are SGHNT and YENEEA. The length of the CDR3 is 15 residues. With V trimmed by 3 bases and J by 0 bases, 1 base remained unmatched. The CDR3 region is CASSLGLASTDTQYF. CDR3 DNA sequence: TGTGCCAGCAGCTTGGGACTAGCTAGCACAGATACGCAGTATTTT.

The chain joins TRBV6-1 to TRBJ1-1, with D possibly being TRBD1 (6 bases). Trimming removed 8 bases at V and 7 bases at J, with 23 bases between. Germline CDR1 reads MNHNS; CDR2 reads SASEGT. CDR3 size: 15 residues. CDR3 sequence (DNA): TGTGCCAGCCGATACCAGACAGGAGAAAATTTTGAAGCTTTCTTT. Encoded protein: CASRYQTGENFEAFF.